These T cell receptor beta chains were read from a single sample in a study of T cells in Graves' hyperthyroidism and ophthalmopathy. Via MiXCR, TCRdb re-called the multiplex PCR reads, giving one row per CDR3 protein. The sample holds 500,000 to 600,000 distinct CDR3 sequences, approximately 20% seen once. Sequencing used blood. All receptors come from a man aged 35-49 years with Graves' ophthalmopathy. Both conserved end residues are part of each CDR3. The D gene is left open where the match is weak. Only some rows state a clone size, as once, few, many or a class for expanded clones.

>TRBV20-1|TRBJ2-5|.|few
CSAREVQETQYF
TGCAGTGCTAGAGAAGTACAAGAGACCCAGTACTTC
>TRBV6-1|TRBJ1-2|.|few
CASSDGFNYGYTF
TGTGCCAGCAGTGACGGCTTTAACTATGGCTACACCTTC
>TRBV15|TRBJ1-2|.|few
CATSRGPSTGGYTF
TGTGCCACCAGCAGAGGCCCCTCAACTGGAGGCTACACCTTC
>TRBV10-3|TRBJ2-7|.|.
CAIKGRADYEQYF
TGTGCCATCAAAGGCAGGGCAGATTACGAGCAGTACTTC
>TRBV2|TRBJ2-7|.|.
CASSVVGSTYF
TGTGCCAGCAGTGTAGTAGGGAGCACGTACTTC
>TRBV11-2|TRBJ1-1|.|.
CASSHPQGQGRRTEAFF
TGCGCCAGCAGCCATCCCCAAGGGCAGGGGCGAAGGACTGAAGCTTTCTTT
>TRBV6-1|TRBJ2-5|.|.
CASSRDGLETQYF
TGTGCCAGCAGTAGGGACGGACTAGAGACCCAGTACTTC
>TRBV2|TRBJ1-3|.|few
CASRVGSSGNTIYF
TGTGCCAGCAGGGTAGGCTCCTCTGGAAACACCATATATTTT
>TRBV5-8|TRBJ2-3|.|.
CASTQQRQYF
TGTGCCAGCACCCAACAGAGGCAGTATTTT
>TRBV28|TRBJ1-4|.|many
CASSFSGGGPNEKLFF
TGTGCCAGCAGTTTTTCCGGCGGGGGGCCTAATGAAAAACTGTTTTTT